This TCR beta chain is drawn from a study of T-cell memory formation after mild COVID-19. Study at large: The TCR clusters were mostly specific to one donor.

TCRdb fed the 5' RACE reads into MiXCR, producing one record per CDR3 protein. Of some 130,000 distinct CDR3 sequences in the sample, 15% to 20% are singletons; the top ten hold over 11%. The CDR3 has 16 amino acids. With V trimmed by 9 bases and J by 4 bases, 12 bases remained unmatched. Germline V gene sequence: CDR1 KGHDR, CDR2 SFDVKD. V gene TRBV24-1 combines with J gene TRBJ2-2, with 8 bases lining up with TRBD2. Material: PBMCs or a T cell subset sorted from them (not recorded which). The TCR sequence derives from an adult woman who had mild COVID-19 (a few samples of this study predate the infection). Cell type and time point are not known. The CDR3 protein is CATAAGGLRGTGELFF. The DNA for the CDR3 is TGTGCCACCGCGGCGGGGGGCCTTCGAGGCACCGGGGAGCTGTTTTTT.